The source of this T cell receptor (beta chain) is a study of identical twins. Whole-study findings and limits: Cord blood's abundant beta clonotypes had fewer insertions, unlike memory repertoires. Out-of-frame alpha sequences common to twins were enriched for low generation probability.

Template switching (which added a universal primer site) was used, and cDNA carried unique molecular identifiers. Via MiXCR, TCRdb re-called the 5' RACE reads, giving one row per CDR3 protein. This table holds approximately 700,000 distinct CDR3 sequences, 6% to 6.5% found once. Note on this clonotype: Its specificity is not known.

V was pared by 2 bases and J by 1 base, with 6 bases of the junction left unmatched. CDR1 is SGDLS, CDR2 YYNGEE, per germline. The CDR3 totals 16 residues. Sequencing was performed on naive T cells sorted from blood. This receptor was obtained from a man younger than 35 in good health. This chain links TRBV9 with TRBJ2-7; 10 positions match TRBD1. The CDR3: CASSVDGQGGSYEQYF. The CDR3, as DNA: TGTGCCAGCAGCGTTGACGGACAGGGGGGATCCTACGAGCAGTACTTC.